Below are 25 T cell receptor beta chains sequenced from a single sample in a study of early T cells in non-severe SARS-CoV-2 infection (dated by TCRdb to 2020 to 2022). The library was obtained by 5' RACE. Instrument on record: NextSeq 500. TCRdb itself trimmed the public reads at Q25 with fastp, ran MiXCR and retained productive beta chains. Under each unique CDR3 protein, matching rows form one entry showing the most common genes and DNA. The sample table holds 80,000 or so distinct CDR3 sequences, of which about a sixth were seen once. The ten largest clones take up 9.5% to 15% of the sample. Sequencing was done on a sample of whole blood. These receptors were taken from an adult who was a healthcare worker with PCR-confirmed SARS-CoV-2 infection or an uninfected control (not recorded which).

This chain joins TRBV3-1 and TRBJ1-6, with D hard to call. The CDR3 has 14 amino acids. V lost 2 bases, J lost 6 bases, and 8 bases lay in between. The germline V gene encodes CDR1 LGHDT and CDR2 YNNKEL (reference sequence). The CDR3 DNA sequence: TGTGCCAGCAGCCAACGATCGGCTAATTCACCCCTCCACTTT. As protein: CASSQRSANSPLHF.

V gene TRBV9 combines with J gene TRBJ2-1; 11 bases agree with TRBD2. The CDR3 has 14 amino acids. CDR1 SGDLS and CDR2 YYNGEE come from the germline V gene. V lost 10 bases, J lost 3 bases, and 6 bases stayed unmatched. In DNA, the CDR3 is TGTGCCGGTAGCGGGAGGGACGGCTACAATGAGCAGTTCTTC. Amino acids: CAGSGRDGYNEQFF.

This chain joins TRBV4-1 and TRBJ1-2; no clear D gene. Germline V gene sequence: CDR1 MGHRA, CDR2 YSYEKL. The CDR3 length is 18 residues. The V end was cut by 0 bases, the J end by 5 bases, with 22 bases between. The CDR3 spells CASSQEKGRQKRLYGYTF. The CDR3 DNA reads as TGCGCCAGCAGCCAAGAGAAAGGGAGGCAGAAGAGGCTATATGGCTACACCTTC.

This clonotype was found many times. The chain carries TRBV24-1 and TRBJ1-1; 9 bases fit TRBD1. J was trimmed by 4 bases and V by 7 bases; bases with no gene match: 9. The CDR3 is 15 amino acids. CDR1 and CDR2 from the germline V gene are KGHDR and SFDVKD. CDR3 nucleotide sequence: TGTGCCACCAGAGGGGGGACAGGGCGACGCACTGAAGCTTTCTTT. It specifies CATRGGTGRRTEAFF.

The rearrangement joins TRBV20-1 to TRBJ2-3; D gene ambiguous. The ends were cut back, 3 bases at V and 1 base at J, with 8 bases in the middle. The germline V gene encodes CDR1 DFQATT and CDR2 SNEGSKA (reference sequence). The CDR3 length is 13 residues. This CDR3 reads CSASPYRTDTQYF. The DNA for the CDR3 is TGCAGTGCTAGCCCATATCGCACAGATACGCAGTATTTT.

CDR3 region: CASSFGTSAYNEQFF. The CDR3 coding sequence is TGTGCCAGCAGCTTCGGGACTAGCGCCTACAATGAGCAGTTCTTC. The chain couples TRBV7-3 to TRBJ2-1; 10 bases are a match to TRBD2. Looked up from germline, CDR1 is SGHTA and CDR2 is FQGTGA. The CDR3 runs to 15 residues. The V gene end was trimmed by 3 bases and the J gene end by 2 bases; junction bases not matched to a gene: 1.

This clonotype was detected only a few times. The V and J genes are TRBV27 and TRBJ2-2; possible D gene TRBD1, 6 bases. The CDR3 consists of 14 residues. Germline values: CDR1 MNHEY, CDR2 SMNVEV (reference sequence). V dropped 5 bases and J dropped 3 bases, with 10 bases sitting between them. For the CDR3, the DNA is TGTGCCAGCAGTCCAGGGGCAGACACCGGGGAGCTGTTTTTT. Protein: CASSPGADTGELFF.

J is TRBJ2-1 and V is TRBV4-3; perhaps TRBD1 as D (5 bases). The CDR3 is 17 residues long. CDR1 is LGHNA, CDR2 YSLEER, per germline. V lost 2 bases, J lost 0 bases, and 14 bases lay in between. CDR3 amino acids: CASSQTSTASSYNEQFF. The CDR3 DNA reads TGCGCCAGCAGCCAAACCTCGACAGCTAGCTCCTACAATGAGCAGTTCTTC.

The genes are TRBV7-3 and TRBJ2-3; D is possibly TRBD1 or TRBD2 (5 bases each). The germline CDR1 and CDR2 sequences are SGHTA and FQGTGA. V lost 8 bases and J lost 0, with 12 bases in between. The CDR3 spans 14 residues. CDR3 sequence (DNA): TGTGCCAGCCAATACCGGGACAGCACAGATACGCAGTATTTT. Translation gives CASQYRDSTDTQYF.

V gene TRBV12-3 or TRBV12-4 combines with J gene TRBJ1-6; D might be TRBD1 (6 bases). CDR3 size: 14 residues. Trimming shortened V by 6 bases and J by 5 bases, and 11 bases separated the two germline ends. The CDR3 reads CASSLQGDNSPLHF. CDR3 nucleotide sequence: TGTGCCAGCAGCCTACAGGGAGATAATTCACCCCTCCACTTT.

The chain links TRBV27 to TRBJ2-1, with 8 nucleotides matching TRBD2. This CDR3 contains 16 residues. Germline lookup yields CDR1 MNHEY and CDR2 SMNVEV (reference sequence). The V segment lost 8 bases and the J segment 2 bases; nucleotides outside the gene matches: 11. In DNA form, the CDR3 reads TGTGCCAGCTGCGCCGACGGGGGGGCCGCCTACAATGAGCAGTTCTTC. This gives the protein CASCADGGAAYNEQFF.

The V call is TRBV11-2, the J call TRBJ1-4; D is perhaps TRBD1 (5 bases). Germline V CDR1 and CDR2: SGHAT, FQNNGV. The V and J ends lost 5 bases and 5 bases respectively, with 12 bases between them. CDR3 size: 14 residues. This CDR3 reads CASSRQTTNEKLFF. The CDR3 nucleotides are TGTGCCAGCAGCCGACAGACGACGAATGAAAAACTGTTTTTT.

The J gene is TRBJ1-1, the V gene TRBV5-1, with a tentative D call TRBD1 (6 bases). CDR1 is SGHRS, CDR2 YFSETQ, per germline. V lost 4 bases, J lost 0 bases, and 16 bases lay in between. This CDR3 is built from 16 residues. This chain's CDR3 is CASSERRTAMNTEAFF. CDR3 nucleotide sequence: TGCGCCAGCAGCGAACGGAGGACAGCTATGAACACTGAAGCTTTCTTT.

V gene TRBV29-1 combines with J gene TRBJ1-2, with a possible D match to TRBD1 (6 bases). The CDR3 contains 14 residues. With 7 bases removed from V and 2 bases from J, the gap between germline ends came to 17 bases. Germline V gene data show CDR1 as SQVTM and CDR2 as ANQGSEA. CDR3 amino acids: CSADHRAGNYGYTF. CDR3 DNA sequence: TGCAGCGCCGACCACAGGGCAGGGAACTATGGCTACACCTTC.

Worth noting for this clonotype: One junction end does not reproduce the germline sequence, and a read error may be involved. The chain joins TRBV2 to TRBJ2-7, with D tentatively TRBD1 (6 bases). CDR1 SNHLY and CDR2 FYNNEI come from the germline V gene. This CDR3 region has 15 residues. As DNA, the CDR3 is TGTACCAGCAGCAGGGACATCATCTCCATGAGGGAGCAGTACTTC. Protein product: CTSSRDIISMREQYF.

This chain joins TRBV7-3 and TRBJ2-1, with 9 bases that match TRBD2. Losses at the gene ends were 2 bases for V and 4 bases for J; bases not matched to a gene: 3. Germline lookup yields CDR1 SGHTA and CDR2 FQGTGA. This CDR3 has 15 amino acids. Here the CDR3 reads CASSLAGGVYNEQFF. CDR3 DNA sequence: TGTGCCAGCAGCTTAGCGGGAGGGGTATACAATGAGCAGTTCTTC.

This chain uses TRBV11-1 with TRBJ2-1, with D possibly being TRBD1 (6 bases). The CDR3 covers 16 residues. CDR1 and CDR2 from the germline V gene are SGHAT and FQDESV (reference sequence). The germline V and J ends were trimmed by 1 base and 2 bases, with 12 bases remaining between them. CDR3 DNA sequence: TGTGCCAGCAGCTTAGGTACAGGGATGACCTACAATGAGCAGTTCTTC. Protein: CASSLGTGMTYNEQFF.

The chain has TRBV7-9 and TRBJ1-6; 7 bases align to TRBD1. CDR1 is SEHNR, CDR2 FQNEAQ, per germline (reference sequence). CDR3 length: 12 residues. V gave up 6 bases and J gave up 14 bases; unmatched junction bases: 7. DNA of the CDR3: TGTGCCAGCAGGGGGGACAGCCCTACCCTCCACTTT. It is translated as CASRGDSPTLHF.

This chain connects TRBV27 to TRBJ1-6; maybe TRBD1 (5 bases). The CDR3 covers 14 residues. V was trimmed by 5 bases and J by 13 bases, leaving 18 bases between them. The V gene's germline CDR1 is MNHEY and CDR2 SMNVEV (reference sequence). CDR3 in DNA: TGTGCCAGCAGTCTAGGGACCGCTGAATTCCCCCTCCACTTT. Amino acid sequence: CASSLGTAEFPLHF.

V gene TRBV20-1 combines with J gene TRBJ1-1; D is unclear. Trimming cost V 0 bases and J 5 bases, with 7 bases left between them. The CDR3 sequence is 12 residues long. CDR1 is DFQATT, CDR2 SNEGSKA, per germline (reference sequence). As DNA, the CDR3 is TGCAGTGCTAGAGAAGTGGGGACTGAAGCTTTCTTT. It encodes CSAREVGTEAFF.

The genes are TRBV27 and TRBJ1-4, with 8 bases aligning to TRBD1. The germline gives CDR1 MNHEY, CDR2 SMNVEV (reference sequence). J lost 0 bases, V lost 5 bases, and 14 bases had no gene match. This CDR3 contains 19 residues. As DNA, the CDR3 is TGTGCCAGCAGTGCCAGGGGGCCAGGCCTCTCTTCAACTAATGAAAAACTGTTTTTT. As protein: CASSARGPGLSSTNEKLFF.

V is TRBV7-9 and J is TRBJ1-2; no reliable D call. Trimming took 2 bases from V and 8 from J, leaving 12 bases between them. CDR1 SEHNR and CDR2 FQNEAQ come from the germline V gene (reference sequence). CDR3 length equals 13 residues. The CDR3 here is CASSLKGTAGYTF. DNA of the CDR3: TGTGCCAGCAGCTTAAAGGGCACCGCCGGCTACACCTTC. Based on the CDR3 plus reference TRBV7-9 and TRBJ1-2, the full variable domain is DTGVSQNPRHKITKRGQNVTFRCDPISEHNRLYWYRQTLGQGPEFLTYFQNEAQLEKSRLLSDRFSAERPKGSFSTLEIQRTEQGDSAMYLCASSLKGTAGYTFGSGTRLTVV.

The chain is built from TRBV7-9 and TRBJ2-3; TRBD1 aligns across 8 bases. The V gene end was trimmed by 4 bases and the J gene end by 2 bases; junction bases not matched to a gene: 5. CDR3 length: 15 residues. Germline lookup yields CDR1 SEHNR and CDR2 FQNEAQ (reference sequence). CDR3 bases: TGTGCCAGCAGCTGGAGACAGGGGCCCACAGATACGCAGTATTTT. Translating it yields CASSWRQGPTDTQYF.

In its sample, this clonotype was seen a few times. V gene TRBV28 combines with J gene TRBJ2-2, with 11 bases identical to TRBD2. J gave up 6 bases and V 8 bases, and 5 bases lay outside the gene matches. This CDR3 region has 14 residues. CDR1 and CDR2 from the germline V gene are MDHEN and SYDVKM. CDR3 loop: CASRLAGGSGELFF. CDR3 DNA: TGTGCCAGCCGTCTAGCGGGAGGATCCGGGGAGCTGTTTTTT.

The rearrangement links TRBV12-3 or TRBV12-4 to TRBJ1-5, with TRBD1 matching over 7 bases. The CDR3 loop spans 17 amino acids. The junction had 14 bases not matched to a gene; V was cut back by 6 bases and J by 3 bases. This CDR3 reads CASSPQAGTASNQPQHF. CDR3 bases: TGTGCCAGCAGCCCCCAGGCAGGGACAGCTTCCAATCAGCCCCAGCATTTT.